Below are 20 T cell receptor beta chains sequenced from a single sample in a study of shared clonotypes between healthy human individuals. TCRdb's copy holds only in-frame clones and misses some; the assay was immunoSEQ multiplex PCR. The table has some 2,500,000 clones, 90% to 95% seen once; the top ten hold roughly 0.36%. Input material: naive CD4+ T cells from PBMCs. Subset specified: CD45RA+ positively selected. The receptors stem from a man aged 18 to 29 in good health. Some clones in this sample may be carry-over from other donors' samples.

The chain couples TRBV6-1 to TRBJ2-7; perhaps TRBD1 as D (5 bases). The CDR3 is made up of 16 amino acids. The germline V gene encodes CDR1 MNHNS and CDR2 SASEGT. The V end was cut by 1 base, the J end by 1 base, with 14 bases between. As DNA, the CDR3 is TGTGCCAGCAGTGAAGAGGCAGGGTGGAAATCCTACGAGCAGTACTTC. It codes for CASSEEAGWKSYEQYF.

This clone was picked up a small number of times. Other nucleotide sequences in the sample specify the same CDR3. The CDR3 is CASSPGQTEAFF. The CDR3 bases are TGTGCCAGCAGCCCGGGACAGACAGAAGCTTTCTTT. The rearrangement links TRBV5-4 to TRBJ1-1; 7 bases fit TRBD1. Germline V gene lookup returns CDR1 SGHNT and CDR2 YYREEE (reference sequence). CDR3 length: 12 amino acids. V trimming: 4 bases; J trimming: 8 bases; junction bases outside the gene matches: 5.

J is TRBJ2-3 and V is TRBV7-6, with D unresolved. The CDR3 covers 14 residues. Germline V CDR1 and CDR2: SGHVS, FNYEAQ. The V end lost 0 bases, the J end lost 0 bases, and 4 bases lay between the germline ends. The CDR3 sequence is CASSLAPSTDTQYF. Written as DNA, the CDR3 is TGTGCCAGCAGCTTAGCGCCCAGCACAGATACGCAGTATTTT.

The gene calls are TRBV9 and TRBJ2-7; the D call may be TRBD1 or TRBD2 (5 bases each). V lost 4 bases and J lost 3, with 11 bases in between. The CDR3 spans 13 residues. Germline V gene sequence: CDR1 SGDLS, CDR2 YYNGEE. The CDR3 protein is CASSPGRSYEQYF. CDR3 DNA: TGTGCCAGCAGCCCGGGACGGAGCTACGAGCAGTACTTC.

The CDR3 DNA is TGCGCCAGCAGCCCTGGACTAGCGGGAGCCTCGAACAATGAGCAGTTCTTC. It yields the protein CASSPGLAGASNNEQFF. J is TRBJ2-1 and V is TRBV4-3; 13 nucleotides align to TRBD2. Trimming took 4 bases from V and 5 from J; bases not matched to a gene: 8. Germline loops: CDR1 LGHNA, CDR2 YSLEER. This CDR3 contains 17 residues.

The chain joins TRBV11-3 to TRBJ2-1; D is perhaps TRBD2 (5 bases). The germline V gene has CDR1 SGHNT and CDR2 YENEEA. V lost 1 base and J lost 8, with 9 bases in between. The CDR3 is made up of 13 amino acids. The CDR3 is CASSLAREYEQFF. CDR3 DNA: TGTGCCAGCAGCTTAGCGAGGGAATATGAGCAGTTCTTC.

V and J are TRBV11-1 and TRBJ1-1; maybe TRBD1 (5 bases). The CDR3 covers 14 residues. The V end was cut by 1 base, the J end by 5 bases, with 11 bases between. From germline, CDR1 is SGHAT and CDR2 FQDESV (reference sequence). CDR3 bases: TGTGCCAGCAGCTTAGGCGGGCCAGGGACTGAAGCTTTCTTT. Protein product: CASSLGGPGTEAFF. The full variable domain, in which reference TRBV11-1 and TRBJ1-1 provide the parts outside the CDR3, is EAEVAQSPRYKITEKSQAVAFWCDPISGHATLYWYRQILGQGPELLVQFQDESVVDDSQLPKDRFSAERLKGVDSTLKIQPAELGDSAMYLCASSLGGPGTEAFFGQGTRLTVV.

This clone was seen a single time. The V and J genes are TRBV6-5 and TRBJ2-5; 7 bases fit TRBD2. This CDR3 is 15 amino acids long. The V gene's germline CDR1 is MNHEY and CDR2 SVGAGI. Trimming removed 2 bases from V and 1 base from J; junction bases left unmatched: 4. CDR3 in amino acids: CASSYGGGFQETQYF. The CDR3 nucleotides are TGTGCCAGCAGTTACGGCGGGGGATTCCAAGAGACCCAGTACTTC.

The chain joins TRBV28 to TRBJ2-1; TRBD2 matches 7 bases. CDR3 length: 13 amino acids. V gave up 4 bases and J gave up 4 bases; unmatched junction bases: 1. Per germline, CDR1 MDHEN and CDR2 SYDVKM. The CDR3, as DNA: TGTGCCAGCAGTTCGGGACTATACAATGAGCAGTTCTTC. Residues: CASSSGLYNEQFF.

The rearrangement uses TRBV6-1 and TRBJ2-1, with TRBD2 as a possible D gene (5 bases). The CDR3 length is 15 residues. The germline V gene encodes CDR1 MNHNS and CDR2 SASEGT. Trimming shortened V by 0 bases and J by 10 bases, and 16 bases separated the two germline ends. CDR3 coding DNA: TGTGCCAGCAGTGAAGCGGGAAGCGGTACAATAGAGCAGTTCTTC. Amino acid sequence: CASSEAGSGTIEQFF.

The chain combines TRBV28 with TRBJ1-4; TRBD1 might be the D (5 bases). The CDR3 runs 15 residues. Between the trimmed V and J ends, which lost 4 bases and 7 bases, there was a span of 16 bases. Per germline, CDR1 MDHEN and CDR2 SYDVKM. CDR3 DNA: TGTGCCAGCAGTTCGGGGGGGTCTTACGGTGAAAAACTGTTTTTT. Its translation: CASSSGGSYGEKLFF.

In this sample, this clone turned up once. The rearrangement joins TRBV28 to TRBJ1-2; 7 bases match TRBD1. The CDR3 loop spans 14 amino acids. V was clipped by 5 bases and J by 3 bases; unmatched bases: 6. CDR1 and CDR2 from the germline V gene are MDHEN and SYDVKM. CDR3 nucleotides: TGTGCCAGCAGTCTCATTGGGACAGACTATGGCTACACCTTC. Its protein is CASSLIGTDYGYTF.

The gene calls are TRBV7-9 and TRBJ2-5; possibly TRBD1 or TRBD2 for D (5 bases each). V lost 1 base and J 3 bases, leaving 21 bases between the germline ends. This CDR3 region has 18 residues. In germline, CDR1 is SEHNR, CDR2 FQNEAQ (reference sequence). CDR3 in DNA: TGTGCCAGCAGCTTAGGAGGGGCTGTGGGGGAATGGGAAGAGACCCAGTACTTC. As protein: CASSLGGAVGEWEETQYF.

V is TRBV30 and J is TRBJ2-3, with D maybe TRBD1 (5 bases). CDR1 is GTSNPN, CDR2 SVGIG, per germline (reference sequence). The CDR3 length is 15 residues. Trimming took off 7 bases at V and 2 bases at J, with 19 bases between the two ends. CDR3 protein: CASARQGPLTDTQYF. CDR3 sequence (DNA): TGTGCCTCAGCCCGGCAGGGCCCTCTCACAGATACGCAGTATTTT.

The V call is TRBV6-5, the J call TRBJ1-2; D not certain. The CDR3 is made up of 16 amino acids. V was trimmed by 0 bases and J by 8 bases, leaving 19 bases between them. From germline, CDR1 is MNHEY and CDR2 SVGAGI. The CDR3 loop is CASSYSTPRKVSGYTF. The CDR3 nucleotides are TGTGCCAGCAGTTACTCGACACCGCGGAAGGTGTCCGGCTACACCTTC.

On this clone: A read error may produce the germline difference seen at one junction end. The chain links TRBV5-4 to TRBJ1-2; perhaps TRBD1 as D (6 bases). CDR1 SGHNT and CDR2 YYREEE come from the germline V gene (reference sequence). CDR3 length: 12 amino acids. The DNA of the CDR3 is TGTGCCAGCAGCTTACAGGGAGATGGCGACACCTTC. This translates into CASSLQGDGDTF.

About this clone: This same CDR3 is encoded by further DNA sequences in the sample. The rearrangement uses TRBV28 and TRBJ1-4; 9 bases line up with TRBD1. CDR1 is MDHEN and CDR2 is SYDVKM in the germline V gene. The CDR3 has 15 amino acids. Trimming removed 5 bases from V and 8 bases from J; junction bases left unmatched: 9. This chain's CDR3 is CASSPPGQGGEKLFF. CDR3 bases: TGTGCCAGCAGTCCCCCGGGACAGGGAGGCGAAAAACTGTTTTTT.

V and J are TRBV28 and TRBJ2-7; the D is unclear. The germline V and J ends were trimmed by 6 bases and 0 bases, with 15 bases remaining between them. CDR1 and CDR2 from the germline V gene are MDHEN and SYDVKM. The length of the CDR3 is 15 residues. This CDR3 reads CASSTGPLGSYEQYF. The CDR3 DNA sequence: TGTGCCAGCAGCACCGGGCCCCTTGGCTCCTACGAGCAGTACTTC.

About this clone itself: At the DNA level, this CDR3 is encoded by other sequences in the same sample as well. V gene TRBV5-1 combines with J gene TRBJ2-7; 8 bases agree with TRBD2. The ends lost 0 bases at V and 0 bases at J; junction bases unmatched: 2. The CDR3 is made up of 15 amino acids. Germline assignment: CDR1 SGHRS and CDR2 YFSETQ. The CDR3 is CASSLAGGSSYEQYF. DNA for the CDR3: TGCGCCAGCAGCTTGGCGGGAGGGTCCTCCTACGAGCAGTACTTC.

V usage is TRBV4-1 and J usage is TRBJ1-4; TRBD1 matches at 9 bases. This CDR3 has 14 residues. With 0 bases clipped from V and 11 bases from J, the junction kept 4 bases outside the gene matches. CDR1 and CDR2 (germline): MGHRA, YSYEKL. CDR3 in amino acids: CASSQEGTGLKLFF. The CDR3 region has the DNA TGCGCCAGCAGCCAAGAAGGGACAGGGCTGAAACTGTTTTTT.